This T cell receptor beta chain appears in the sequencing data of a study of blood T cell repertoires in COVID-19. This CDR3 spans 16 amino acids. CDR1 and CDR2 from the germline V gene are LGHDT and YNNKEL (reference sequence). Trimming cost V 3 bases and J 6 bases, with 15 bases left between them. The data were produced by immunoSEQ multiplex PCR, yet TCRdb's version contains in-frame clones alone and is incomplete. The table lists about 94,000 clones, around 82% of them singletons. The source material was peripheral blood. The receptor was isolated from a man aged 55 to 70 with acute or convalescent COVID-19. The rearrangement links TRBV3-1 (or the pseudogene TRBV3-2) to TRBJ1-6, with D perhaps TRBD1 (6 bases). CDR3 in amino acids: CASSHPLGTINSPLHF. The CDR3 DNA follows: TGTGCCAGCAGCCATCCCCTCGGGACAATTAATTCACCCCTCCACTTT.